The T cell receptor (beta chain) described here comes from a study of OX40 agonist ivuxolimab in advanced cancers. Study background: Eligibility rules accepted prior anti-PD-1, anti-PD-L1 or anti-CTLA-4 therapy, and 30% to 40% had some.

Here immunoSEQ multiplex PCR was the method, and the copy in TCRdb shows in-frame clones only, minus some. The table records 73,000 or so clones, about 86% of them present only once. The V end lost 1 base, the J end lost 2 bases, and 9 bases lay between the germline ends. The CDR3 consists of 14 residues. The germline CDR1 and CDR2 sequences are SGHDT and YYEEEE. This clone was picked up a small number of times. The chain recombines TRBV5-6 with TRBJ2-5; no reliable D call. The sequencing here drew on CD4+ or CD8+ T cells sorted from blood, taken in a trial of the OX40 agonist ivuxolimab. This TCR was sampled from an adult with an advanced solid tumor such as melanoma, head and neck, liver or kidney cancer. CDR3 in DNA: TGTGCCAGCAGCTTGCAGCCCACTCAAGAGACCCAGTACTTC. Translated: CASSLQPTQETQYF.